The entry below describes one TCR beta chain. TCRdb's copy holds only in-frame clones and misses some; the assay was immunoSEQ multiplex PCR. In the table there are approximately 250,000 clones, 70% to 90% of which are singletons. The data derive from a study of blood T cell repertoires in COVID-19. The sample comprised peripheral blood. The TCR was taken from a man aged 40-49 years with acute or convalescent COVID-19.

The CDR3 loop is CASSRKDSGGTDTQYF. CDR3 nucleotide sequence: TGTGCCAGCAGCCGTAAGGATAGCGGGGGTACAGATACGCAGTATTTT. V and J are TRBV4-2 and TRBJ2-3, with 9 nucleotides matching TRBD2. This CDR3 is built from 16 residues. Unmatched junction bases numbered 8, after V lost 4 bases and J lost 3 bases. Germline V gene data show CDR1 as LGHNA and CDR2 as YNFKEQ.